This T cell receptor (beta chain) was retrieved from a study of cytomegalovirus exposure and HLA in healthy donors. The PCR employed 60 Vbeta primers together with 13 Jbeta primers. The assay was immunoSEQ multiplex PCR, and TCRdb's table has in-frame clones only and misses some. The sample lists about 160,000 clones; approximately 80% were seen once. CDR1 and CDR2 from the germline V gene are MDHEN and SYDVKM. This CDR3 is 15 amino acids long. V was clipped by 6 bases and J by 0 bases; unmatched bases: 5. Whole-study results and caveats: In a later analysis, V- and J-gene trimming of beta chains associated with a DCLRE1C missense variant, replicated independently. Confirmation in vitro established that a few CMV-associated chains were specific for CMV antigens. Compared with the roughly 670-donor mean, an Asian-associated ancestry cluster reportedly had fewer N-insertions, according to a later analysis.

On this clone itself: No antigen is known for it.

This receptor was taken from a man between 25 and 39 years old in good health and CMV-seropositive. Sample: PBMCs. The chain employs TRBV28 and TRBJ2-3; 8 nucleotides agree with TRBD2. The DNA of the CDR3 is TGTGCCAGCAGCGTCCGGGGGGGTAGCACAGATACGCAGTATTTT. Protein: CASSVRGGSTDTQYF. Using reference TRBV28 and TRBJ2-3 for the parts outside the CDR3, the full variable domain is DVKVTQSSRYLVKRTGEKVFLECVQDMDHENMFWYRQDPGLGLRLIYFSYDVKMKEKGDIPEGYSVSREKKERFSLILESASTNQTSMYLCASSVRGGSTDTQYFGPGTRLTVL.